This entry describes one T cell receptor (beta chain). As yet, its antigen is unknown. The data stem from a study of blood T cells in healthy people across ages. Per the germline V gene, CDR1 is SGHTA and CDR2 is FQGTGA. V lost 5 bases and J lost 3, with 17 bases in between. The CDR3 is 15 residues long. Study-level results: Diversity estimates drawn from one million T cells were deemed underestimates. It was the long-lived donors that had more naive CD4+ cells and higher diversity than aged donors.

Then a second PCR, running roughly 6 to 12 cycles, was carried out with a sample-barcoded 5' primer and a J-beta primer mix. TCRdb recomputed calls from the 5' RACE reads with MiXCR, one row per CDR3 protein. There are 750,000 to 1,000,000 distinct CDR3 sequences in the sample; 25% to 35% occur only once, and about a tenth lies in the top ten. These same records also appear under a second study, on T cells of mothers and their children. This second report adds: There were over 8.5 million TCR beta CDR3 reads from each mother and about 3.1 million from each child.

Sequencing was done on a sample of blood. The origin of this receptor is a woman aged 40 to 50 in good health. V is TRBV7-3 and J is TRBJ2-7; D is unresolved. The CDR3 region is CASSLDPGGFYEQYF. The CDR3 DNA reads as TGTGCCAGCAGCCTCGACCCGGGTGGGTTCTACGAGCAGTACTTC.